This is a list of T cell receptor beta chains from one sample in a study of T cell changes during pregnancy in multiple sclerosis. The table came from immunoSEQ multiplex PCR; TCRdb's copy has only in-frame clones and leaves some out. The sample shows about 56,000 clones, around 90% of them seen only once. Sequencing was performed on CD4+ T cells from peripheral blood mononuclear cells, taken in the third trimester of pregnancy. The receptors shown here come from a female donor with multiple sclerosis, enrolled in a pregnancy study. The CDR3 runs from the conserved cysteine through the conserved F or W. Clone size is given for some rows only: seen once, a few or many times, or a class if the clone is expanded.

J,V,size,CDR3
TRBJ2-1,TRBV5-6,-,CASSLGGSGEIF
TRBJ1-2,TRBV5-8,once,CASSLTFYGYTF
TRBJ1-2,TRBV4-1,-,CASSQEGGRGGWGYTF
TRBJ1-3,TRBV21-1,-,CASSEASGTVSGNTIYF
TRBJ1-1,TRBV5-1,-,CASSSRTVLNTEAFF
TRBJ1-6,TRBV14,-,CASSQGQANSPLHF
TRBJ2-7,TRBV5-4,-,CASSPPGDRTYEQYF
TRBJ1-6,TRBV11-2,-,CASSLDRNLHF
TRBJ1-2,TRBV20-1,-,CRVGVNGYTF
TRBJ2-7,TRBV6-5,-,CASSYSQGGSYEQYF
TRBJ1-6,TRBV30,-,CAWSSPGWNSPLHF
TRBJ1-1,TRBV10-3,once,CAISPSPLGANTEAFF
TRBJ1-4,TRBV2,-,CASSQDRGSHEKLFF
TRBJ1-1,TRBV7-3,-,CASSLIPPLAAGTMNTEAFF
TRBJ1-5,TRBV5-1,-,CASSLGTVSNQPQHF
TRBJ2-5,TRBV11-3,once,CASSLGSGGRETQYF
TRBJ1-5,TRBV6-5,once,CASSYSSPWGGQPQHF
TRBJ2-1,TRBV29-1,-,CSVGYGQGLGLAGGQGSYNEQFF
TRBJ2-1,TRBV11-2,once,CASSLVIPYNEQFF
TRBJ1-4,TRBV4-1,-,CASSQDEHFREKLFF
TRBJ2-5,TRBV27,-,CASSLTGEGQETQYF
TRBJ2-3,TRBV5-4,-,CASSLRLAGSADTQYF
TRBJ2-5,TRBV9,-,CASSARGTSGTGTQETQYF
TRBJ1-3,TRBV2,-,CASSKILGQGITGNTIYF
TRBJ2-3,TRBV9,-,CASSVLAGVGDTQYF
TRBJ1-5,TRBV7-2,once,CASSMQGHNNQPQHF
TRBJ2-7,TRBV18,-,CASSPPGGSHPYEQYF
TRBJ1-1,TRBV7-9,-,CATRNRRDTNTEAFF
TRBJ1-1,TRBV5-1,-,CASSLGLGQGATEAFF
TRBJ1-2,TRBV5-1,-,CASSWRDSNGYTF
TRBJ2-7,TRBV6-5,once,CASTPAGPYSYEQYF
TRBJ1-2,TRBV5-6,once,CASSQNLGQAIYGYTF
TRBJ2-3,TRBV9,-,CASAQGLGTDTQYF
TRBJ1-2,TRBV18,once,CASSPGTDLSGYTF
TRBJ2-3,TRBV21-1,-,CASSRRDKTSSTDTQYF
TRBJ1-2,TRBV18,-,CASSPEELANYGYTF
TRBJ1-5,TRBV4-1,-,CASSQAGIVGTGGNQPQHF
TRBJ2-5,TRBV5-4,-,CASSLRGGQETQYF
TRBJ2-7,TRBV15,-,CATSGRQGYEQYF
TRBJ2-3,TRBV7-8,-,CASSLVRPGGVGTDTQYF
TRBJ1-6,TRBV30,-,CAWRDGDNLNSPLHF
TRBJ1-2,TRBV11-1,-,CASSPRLGALGPYGYTF
TRBJ2-5,TRBV5-1,-,CASSLVGGRQETQYF
TRBJ2-3,TRBV7-9,-,CASSLVGEADTQYF
TRBJ2-5,TRBV9,-,CASSVSGKRGGEETQYF
TRBJ1-1,TRBV6-5,-,CASSYNRGMTEAFF
TRBJ2-3,TRBV9,-,CASSDGGAISTDTQYF
TRBJ1-2,TRBV29-1,-,CSVVDNGYTF
TRBJ1-1,TRBV2,-,CASSEDRVMNTEAFF
TRBJ2-5,TRBV6-5,-,CASRVDRDLETQYF
TRBJ2-3,TRBV10-3,-,CAITPGLGGTDTQYF
TRBJ1-6,TRBV29-1,-,CSVLEDRNSPLHF
TRBJ1-1,TRBV14,once,CASSQGRGLNTEAFF
TRBJ2-5,TRBV21-1,-,CASSAGGTSGGPAPRTQYF
TRBJ2-1,TRBV4-1,-,CASSQDEQRGGYNEQFF